Following are 22 T cell receptor beta chains from one sample sequenced in a study of control samples from healthy donors and cancer patients. Clones were sequenced by immunoSEQ multiplex PCR, and TCRdb holds only the in-frame ones, with some missing. The sample lists about 190,000 clones, around 93% occurring once. What was sequenced was blood. These receptors all come from a man aged 30-40 years in good health.

The V and J genes are TRBV30 and TRBJ1-1; D perhaps matches TRBD1 (6 bases). The CDR3 extends over 17 amino acids. Germline-derived CDR1 and CDR2 are GTSNPN and SVGIG (reference sequence). V was cut by 0 bases and J by 2 bases, with 19 bases left in between. CDR3 sequence reads: CAWSVTGINPFNTEAFF. The CDR3 DNA is TGTGCCTGGAGTGTAACAGGGATCAATCCCTTTAACACTGAAGCTTTCTTT.

The CDR3 loop is CASSLDAASGRLYGYTF. CDR3 bases: TGTGCCAGCAGCTTAGACGCGGCGTCGGGACGGTTATATGGCTACACCTTC. V gene TRBV7-9 combines with J gene TRBJ1-2, with D maybe TRBD1 (5 bases). V was clipped by 1 base and J by 5 bases, with 20 bases between them. In germline, CDR1 is SEHNR, CDR2 FQNEAQ (reference sequence). CDR3 length: 17 residues.

The chain links TRBV19 to TRBJ1-4; weak D call: TRBD1 (5 bases). Trimming stripped 7 bases from V and 3 bases from J, with 12 bases between. Germline V gene sequence: CDR1 LNHDA, CDR2 SQIVND (reference sequence). The CDR3 runs to 14 residues. CDR3 loop: CASTPGWANEKLFF. The CDR3 bases are TGTGCCAGTACCCCAGGGTGGGCTAATGAAAAACTGTTTTTT.

The CDR3 region is CASSLGWTGDSYEQYF. CDR3 nucleotide sequence: TGCGCCAGCAGCTTGGGTTGGACAGGGGACTCCTACGAGCAGTACTTC. V gene TRBV5-1 combines with J gene TRBJ2-7; TRBD1 agrees at 9 bases. The CDR3 contains 16 residues. CDR1 is SGHRS, CDR2 YFSETQ, per germline. V gave up 0 bases and J gave up 0 bases; unmatched junction bases: 4.

This clone has only one observation. The CDR3 DNA sequence: TGTGCCACCATGGACAGGGGCAATTCACCCCTCCACTTT. Amino acids: CATMDRGNSPLHF. The chain combines TRBV7-9 with TRBJ1-6; the match to TRBD1 covers 9 bases. This CDR3 region has 13 residues. V shed 10 bases, J shed 7 bases, and the junction held 5 bases outside the gene matches. Germline lookup yields CDR1 SEHNR and CDR2 FQNEAQ (reference sequence).

The V and J genes are TRBV4-1 and TRBJ2-2; perhaps D is TRBD1 or TRBD2 (5 bases each). Germline lookup yields CDR1 MGHRA and CDR2 YSYEKL. This CDR3 comprises 15 residues. Trimming removed 1 base at V and 10 bases at J, with 16 bases between. This CDR3 is CASSQGPLRGLELFF. The CDR3 DNA follows: TGCGCCAGCAGCCAAGGGCCCTTGAGGGGTTTGGAGCTGTTTTTT.

The chain employs TRBV6-5 and TRBJ1-1, with D maybe TRBD1 (5 bases). This CDR3 contains 14 residues. V shed 7 bases and J shed 1 base, with 13 bases lying between them. Germline CDR1 MNHEY, CDR2 SVGAGI. This CDR3 is CASTPGGTNTEAFF. For the CDR3, the DNA is TGTGCCAGCACCCCCGGGGGAACGAACACTGAAGCTTTCTTT.

V usage is TRBV10-2 and J usage is TRBJ1-5, with D possibly being TRBD1 (5 bases). Trimming removed 10 bases from V and 7 bases from J, with 17 bases in between. Germline V gene lookup returns CDR1 WSHSY and CDR2 SAAADI. This CDR3 region has 13 residues. As DNA, the CDR3 is TGCGCCACCTTATCAGTGGGGGGGCAGCCCCAGCATTTT. Translation gives CATLSVGGQPQHF.

J is TRBJ2-2 and V is TRBV27; 8 nucleotides align to TRBD1. The CDR3 runs 16 residues. The V gene end was trimmed by 5 bases and the J gene end by 5 bases; junction bases not matched to a gene: 10. The germline gives CDR1 MNHEY, CDR2 SMNVEV (reference sequence). Written as DNA, the CDR3 is TGTGCCAGCAGTCCCCGGACAGGGCGGGGTACCGGGGAGCTGTTTTTT. Translation: CASSPRTGRGTGELFF.

The gene calls are TRBV5-6 and TRBJ2-7; TRBD1 matches at 10 bases. The CDR3 consists of 13 residues. Germline loops: CDR1 SGHDT, CDR2 YYEEEE. The trim removed 3 bases at V and 5 bases at J, leaving 2 bases unmatched. The DNA for the CDR3 is TGTGCCAGCAGCTCCGGGACAGGGGACGAGCAGTACTTC. Protein sequence: CASSSGTGDEQYF.

This chain uses TRBV9 with TRBJ2-3; D is undetermined. V was pared by 0 bases and J by 1 base, with 6 bases between. Per the germline V gene, CDR1 is SGDLS and CDR2 is YYNGEE. This CDR3 has 14 residues. The CDR3 DNA reads TGTGCCAGCAGCGTAGCTTCCCGCACAGATACGCAGTATTTT. The encoded protein is CASSVASRTDTQYF.

In DNA form, the CDR3 reads TGTGCCAGCAGGAAAGGGGGTCTTCGGGAAAAACTGTTTTTT. It is translated as CASRKGGLREKLFF. V and J are TRBV2 and TRBJ1-4; maybe TRBD1 (6 bases). Trimming removed 6 bases at V and 8 bases at J, with 16 bases between. The CDR3 consists of 14 residues. Germline V gene sequence: CDR1 SNHLY, CDR2 FYNNEI.

V usage is TRBV11-3 and J usage is TRBJ1-6; D not certain. This CDR3 comprises 14 residues. The germline V gene has CDR1 SGHNT and CDR2 YENEEA. V was shortened by 1 base and J by 5 bases, with 6 bases between the two germline ends. This CDR3 is CASSLGLNNSPLHF. Here the CDR3 DNA reads TGTGCCAGCAGCTTAGGACTAAATAATTCACCCCTCCACTTT.

This chain connects TRBV18 to TRBJ2-7; D unclear. In germline, CDR1 is KGHSH, CDR2 LQKENI. CDR3 length: 15 amino acids. Deletions cut 0 bases from V and 1 base from J, with 10 bases between. CDR3: CASSPPVVTSYEQYF. CDR3 sequence (DNA): TGTGCCAGCTCACCACCGGTGGTCACTTCCTACGAGCAGTACTTC.

The gene calls are TRBV24-1 and TRBJ2-1; D is perhaps TRBD2 (5 bases). This CDR3 region has 15 residues. The V gene's germline CDR1 is KGHDR and CDR2 SFDVKD. Between the trimmed V and J ends, which lost 3 bases and 2 bases, there was a span of 10 bases. The CDR3 sequence is CATSDPGVPYNEQFF. The DNA of the CDR3 is TGTGCCACCAGTGATCCCGGGGTCCCCTACAATGAGCAGTTCTTC.

The V call is TRBV4-1, the J call TRBJ1-2; D gene uncertain. The CDR3 spans 15 residues. Between the trimmed V and J ends, which lost 4 bases and 5 bases, there was a span of 17 bases. Germline CDR1 reads MGHRA; CDR2 reads YSYEKL. The CDR3 loop reads CASSRLFGVPYGYTF. The DNA of the CDR3 is TGCGCCAGCAGCCGCCTCTTTGGGGTTCCTTATGGCTACACCTTC.

The gene calls are TRBV5-8 and TRBJ2-7, with 9 bases that match TRBD1. Trimming took 4 bases from V and 3 from J; bases not matched to a gene: 8. Germline lookup yields CDR1 SGHTS and CDR2 YDEGEE. CDR3 length: 15 amino acids. The CDR3 DNA reads as TGTGCCAGCAGCCCGGGGACAGGGTTTCACTACGAGCAGTACTTC. Protein: CASSPGTGFHYEQYF. Full variable domain (rest looked up from reference TRBV5-8 and TRBJ2-7): EAGVTQSPTHLIKTRGQQATLRCSPISGHTSVYWYQQALGLGLQFLLWYDEGEERNRGNFPPRFSGRQFPNYSSELNVNALELEDSALYLCASSPGTGFHYEQYFGPGTRLTVT.

CDR3 sequence reads: CASSLSSDAASYNEQFF. CDR3 sequence (DNA): TGTGCCAGCAGCCTCTCTTCGGACGCCGCCTCCTACAATGAGCAGTTCTTC. The chain uses TRBV3-1 (or the pseudogene TRBV3-2) and TRBJ2-1; no clear D. V was trimmed by 4 bases and J by 0 bases, leaving 16 bases between them. From germline, CDR1 is LGHDT and CDR2 YNNKEL (reference sequence). This CDR3 has 17 residues.

The V call is TRBV7-9, the J call TRBJ2-1; D is uncertain. Germline V gene data show CDR1 as SEHNR and CDR2 as FQNEAQ (reference sequence). V lost 2 bases and J 0 bases, leaving 8 bases between the germline ends. The CDR3 sequence is 15 residues long. CDR3 region: CASSLNDHSYNEQFF. In nucleotides, the CDR3 is TGTGCCAGCAGCTTAAATGATCACTCCTACAATGAGCAGTTCTTC.

This chain links TRBV19 with TRBJ2-4, with 7 bases matching TRBD1. Losses at the gene ends were 5 bases for V and 0 bases for J; bases not matched to a gene: 7. Germline V gives CDR1 LNHDA, CDR2 SQIVND (reference sequence). The CDR3 is 16 amino acids. CDR3 DNA: TGTGCCAGTAGTCTACAGGGGATAGGAGCCAAAAACATTCAGTACTTC. Translation gives CASSLQGIGAKNIQYF.

The chain recombines TRBV30 with TRBJ2-3, with 8 bases that match TRBD2. V was pared by 0 bases and J by 3 bases, with 5 bases of the junction left unmatched. The CDR3 length is 15 residues. Germline CDR1 GTSNPN, CDR2 SVGIG (reference sequence). The CDR3 nucleotides read TGTGCCTGGAGTGTGCCGGGGGGGCTTACAGATACGCAGTATTTT. Translation gives CAWSVPGGLTDTQYF.

V is TRBV7-8 and J is TRBJ1-5; D may be TRBD1 (6 bases). There are 18 residues in the CDR3. The germline V gene encodes CDR1 SGHVS and CDR2 FQNEAQ. The V and J ends lost 1 base and 0 bases respectively, with 16 bases between them. CDR3 DNA sequence: TGTGCCAGCAGCTTAGAGCTCGGGGGCCCGCGTAGCAATCAGCCCCAGCATTTT. Protein: CASSLELGGPRSNQPQHF.